These 30 T cell receptor beta chains were sequenced from one sample in a study of post-analysis software for immune sequencing data. Unique molecular identifiers were present in the TCR beta cDNA libraries. TCRdb re-called the PCR reads through MiXCR, storing one row per CDR3 protein. The data show a few hundred thousand distinct CDR3 sequences, around a third seen once. No antigen is known for these receptors. Overall study results and limits: Included in a set of roughly five TRBV segments more frequent in patients than controls were TRBV5-6, TRBV5-1 and TRBV20-1.

Material for sequencing was blood. Receptors originate from a girl under 18 with multiple sclerosis.

This clonotype occurred many times. V is TRBV27 and J is TRBJ2-7; D gene ambiguous. This CDR3 comprises 14 residues. Germline V gene data show CDR1 as MNHEY and CDR2 as SMNVEV (reference sequence). V shed 6 bases and J shed 2 bases, with 14 bases lying between them. The chain's CDR3 is CASRKGEWPYEQYF. Here the CDR3 DNA reads TGTGCCAGCAGAAAAGGCGAGTGGCCCTACGAGCAGTACTTC.

This chain links TRBV7-2 with TRBJ2-7; the D is unclear. The germline V gene encodes CDR1 SGHTA and CDR2 FQGNSA. Trimming pared 0 bases from V and 6 bases from J, leaving 9 bases between. There are 13 residues in the CDR3. CDR3 DNA: TGTGCCAGCAGCTTAGCCCCCCAGCGCGAGCAGTACTTC. Amino acids: CASSLAPQREQYF.

The sample holds a few counts of this clonotype. The V call is TRBV12-3 or TRBV12-4, the J call TRBJ2-1; D not certain. This CDR3 region has 14 residues. V was trimmed by 2 bases and J by 8 bases, leaving 13 bases between them. The CDR3 DNA is TGTGCCAGCAGTTTAAGTTCAGGTGGGGATGAGCAGTTCTTC. Translation: CASSLSSGGDEQFF.

There are a few counts of this clonotype. The chain is built from TRBV5-1 and TRBJ1-2; 8 nucleotides line up with TRBD1. Germline V CDR1 and CDR2: SGHRS, YFSETQ. The CDR3 has 13 residues. Trimming took 4 bases from V and 4 from J; bases not matched to a gene: 3. CDR3 sequence: CASSRTGSYGYTF. In DNA form, the CDR3 reads TGCGCCAGCAGCAGGACAGGGAGCTATGGCTACACCTTC. The full variable domain, with the rest looked up from reference TRBV5-1 and TRBJ1-2, is KAGVTQTPRYLIKTRGQQVTLSCSPISGHRSVSWYQQTPGQGLQFLFEYFSETQRNKGNFPGRFSGRQFSNSRSEMNVSTLELGDSALYLCASSRTGSYGYTFGSGTRLTVV.

The chain carries TRBV19 and TRBJ1-5; no reliable D call. Germline V gene lookup returns CDR1 LNHDA and CDR2 SQIVND (reference sequence). This CDR3 is 13 amino acids long. V lost 3 bases and J 1 base, leaving 4 bases between the germline ends. The CDR3 DNA reads TGTGCCAGTAGTATGGGCAGCAATCAGCCCCAGCATTTT. This gives the protein CASSMGSNQPQHF.

This clonotype was observed a handful of times. This chain connects TRBV6-1 to TRBJ2-7, with unresolved D. This CDR3 contains 12 residues. CDR1 MNHNS and CDR2 SASEGT come from the germline V gene. The ends were cut back, 10 bases at V and 3 bases at J, with 13 bases in the middle. Written as DNA, the CDR3 is TGTGCCACCCGGACGGCAAACTACGAGCAGTACTTC. Translating it yields CATRTANYEQYF.

V usage is TRBV11-2 and J usage is TRBJ2-5, with a tentative D call TRBD2 (7 bases). The germline gives CDR1 SGHAT, CDR2 FQNNGV. The CDR3 spans 14 residues. Trimming removed 1 base from V and 5 bases from J, with 11 bases in between. The CDR3: CASSLGGGRETQYF. The CDR3, as DNA: TGTGCCAGCAGCTTAGGCGGGGGCCGGGAGACCCAGTACTTC.

This clonotype has just a few counts. The chain employs TRBV29-1 and TRBJ1-2, with 7 bases identical to TRBD1. Germline CDR1 SQVTM, CDR2 ANQGSEA. This CDR3 has 13 residues. Germline trimming cut 8 bases from V and 7 bases from J; bases unmatched to any gene: 13. CDR3 DNA sequence: TGCAGCTTACTCGGAGGGACAGAGAGTGGCTACACCTTC. Translating it yields CSLLGGTESGYTF.

This clonotype was recorded a few times. V is TRBV20-1 and J is TRBJ1-6; D is unclear. This CDR3 comprises 14 residues. Trimming removed 1 base at V and 7 bases at J, with 11 bases between. The germline CDR1 and CDR2 sequences are DFQATT and SNEGSKA (reference sequence). The CDR3, as DNA: TGCAGTGCTAGAGGGGAACGGATGAATTCACCCCTCCACTTT. It codes for CSARGERMNSPLHF.

This clonotype was seen only a few times. The gene calls are TRBV15 and TRBJ2-1; 7 bases align to TRBD2. J was trimmed by 0 bases and V by 3 bases; bases with no gene match: 2. The CDR3 consists of 15 residues. Germline values: CDR1 LNHNV, CDR2 YYDKDF (reference sequence). The CDR3, as DNA: TGTGCCACCAGCAGCGGGGGGAGCTCCTACAATGAGCAGTTCTTC. The encoded protein is CATSSGGSSYNEQFF.

The V call is TRBV15, the J call TRBJ2-5; the D gene is possibly TRBD1 (6 bases). Near its end, the DNA agrees better with TRBJ2-7, so the J call may be wrong. This CDR3 is built from 14 residues. In germline, CDR1 is LNHNV, CDR2 YYDKDF (reference sequence). The CDR3 coding sequence is TGTGCCACCAGCAGTGGGGGCCAGGCTTACGAGCAGTACTTC. It encodes CATSSGGQAYEQYF.

The table lists this clonotype with a few counts. The V call is TRBV10-3, the J call TRBJ2-3; tentative D call: TRBD2 (5 bases). Germline values: CDR1 ENHRY, CDR2 SYGVKD. The CDR3 is made up of 16 amino acids. V lost 0 bases and J 0 bases, leaving 10 bases between the germline ends. The CDR3 nucleotides read TGTGCCATCAGTGAGTCGACTCCGGGAAGCACAGATACGCAGTATTTT. Translated: CAISESTPGSTDTQYF.

The chain recombines TRBV12-3 or TRBV12-4 with TRBJ1-4; D remains unclear. V lost 8 bases, J lost 3 bases, and 16 bases lay in between. This CDR3 region has 15 residues. The CDR3 loop reads CASGFTNLANEKLFF. CDR3 DNA: TGTGCCAGCGGCTTTACCAACCTGGCTAATGAAAAACTGTTTTTT.

V and J are TRBV2 and TRBJ2-1, with 9 bases lining up with TRBD1. Germline V gene data show CDR1 as SNHLY and CDR2 as FYNNEI. The CDR3 has 17 amino acids. The J segment lost 5 bases and the V segment lost 6 bases, leaving 14 bases of the junction unmatched. CDR3 coding DNA: TGTGCCAGCAGGGGGATTAAACCGGGACAGGGAGACAATGAGCAGTTCTTC. Translation: CASRGIKPGQGDNEQFF.

This clonotype appeared many times. The rearrangement uses TRBV29-1 and TRBJ2-7; maybe TRBD1 (6 bases). Germline V gene lookup returns CDR1 SQVTM and CDR2 ANQGSEA. The CDR3 length is 11 residues. Trimming took off 6 bases at V and 7 bases at J, with 13 bases between the two ends. CDR3 bases: TGCAGCGTGACAGGCCATCGGGAGCAGTACTTC. Translating gives CSVTGHREQYF.

This clonotype was counted a few times. The chain is built from TRBV12-3 or TRBV12-4 and TRBJ2-7; D unresolved. V was cut by 2 bases and J by 4 bases, with 15 bases left in between. The CDR3 is 15 residues long. This CDR3 reads CASSLSVRFTYEQYF. DNA of the CDR3: TGTGCCAGCAGTTTATCTGTCAGGTTTACATACGAGCAGTACTTC.

This chain joins TRBV5-1 and TRBJ1-5; D might be TRBD1 (6 bases). The CDR3 runs 14 residues. Germline V lookup: CDR1 SGHRS, CDR2 YFSETQ. V was trimmed by 4 bases and J by 10 bases, leaving 18 bases between them. The CDR3 DNA is TGCGCCAGCAGCCCTGAACAGGGTTTACATCCCCAGCATTTT. Translating gives CASSPEQGLHPQHF.

As concerns this clonotype: The junction and the germline gene differ at one end; a read error may be behind it. The rearrangement uses TRBV13 and TRBJ2-5; 10 nucleotides match TRBD1. The V gene's germline CDR1 is PRHDT and CDR2 FYEKMQ (reference sequence). The CDR3 spans 15 residues. The CDR3 region is CAGSLVGTGEETQYF. The DNA of the CDR3 is TGTGCCGGCAGCCTCGTCGGGACAGGGGAGGAGACCCAGTACTTC.

This clonotype was observed a few times. CDR3 in amino acids: CASSLTGDSSTDTQYF. CDR3 bases: TGTGCCAGCAGCTTGACAGGGGACAGTAGCACAGATACGCAGTATTTT. The rearrangement joins TRBV7-6 to TRBJ2-3; 8 bases are shared with TRBD1. The CDR3 extends over 16 amino acids. Looked up from germline, CDR1 is SGHVS and CDR2 is FNYEAQ. The V gene end was trimmed by 3 bases and the J gene end by 0 bases; junction bases not matched to a gene: 5.

The chain carries TRBV7-6 and TRBJ2-7; 7 bases match TRBD1. Germline lookup yields CDR1 SGHVS and CDR2 FNYEAQ. The length of the CDR3 is 15 residues. V shed 5 bases, J shed 3 bases, and the junction held 10 bases outside the gene matches. In DNA form, the CDR3 reads TGTGCCAGCAGCCCCACCTCAACAGGGGACTACGAGCAGTACTTC. Its protein is CASSPTSTGDYEQYF.

V is TRBV29-1 and J is TRBJ2-5; weak D call: TRBD2 (6 bases). Trimming cost V 4 bases and J 5 bases, with 11 bases left between them. Germline V gives CDR1 SQVTM, CDR2 ANQGSEA. CDR3 length equals 12 residues. The CDR3 sequence is CSVGLATETQYF. DNA for the CDR3: TGCAGCGTTGGCCTAGCGACGGAGACCCAGTACTTC.

This chain joins TRBV24-1 and TRBJ1-2; 7 nucleotides align to TRBD1. The CDR3 length is 14 residues. Germline V gene sequence: CDR1 KGHDR, CDR2 SFDVKD. J was trimmed by 8 bases and V by 2 bases; bases with no gene match: 7. CDR3 protein: CATSDYPDRAGYTF. The CDR3 DNA reads TGTGCCACCAGTGATTATCCCGACAGGGCGGGCTACACCTTC.

The genes are TRBV29-1 and TRBJ2-3; TRBD1 or TRBD2 may be the D gene (7 bases each). Looked up from germline, CDR1 is SQVTM and CDR2 is ANQGSEA. V shed 5 bases and J shed 6 bases, with 24 bases lying between them. This CDR3 has 16 amino acids. The CDR3 DNA reads TGCAGCGTTAGCGGGGTAGCAGGGGGTGTCGCGGATACGCAGTATTTT. Translation: CSVSGVAGGVADTQYF.

The sample holds a few counts of this clonotype. This chain uses TRBV24-1 with TRBJ2-3; maybe TRBD2 (5 bases). V was shortened by 0 bases and J by 2 bases, with 8 bases between the two germline ends. The CDR3 consists of 15 residues. Germline assignment: CDR1 KGHDR and CDR2 SFDVKD. CDR3 in DNA: TGTGCCACCAGTGATTTGATCGGGAACACAGATACGCAGTATTTT. Its translation: CATSDLIGNTDTQYF.

This clonotype was seen a few times. The V and J genes are TRBV11-2 and TRBJ2-1; 8 bases fit TRBD1. J lost 5 bases, V lost 1 base, and 7 bases had no gene match. Germline-derived CDR1 and CDR2 are SGHAT and FQNNGV. The CDR3 totals 16 residues. CDR3 nucleotides: TGTGCCAGCAGCTTAGTTCGTCGGGACAGGCACAATGAGCAGTTCTTC. It is translated as CASSLVRRDRHNEQFF.

This rearrangement joins TRBV20-1 to TRBJ1-5, with D unresolved. The germline gives CDR1 DFQATT, CDR2 SNEGSKA (reference sequence). The V end lost 6 bases, the J end lost 4 bases, and 10 bases lay between the germline ends. The CDR3 totals 12 residues. CDR3 loop: CSAPQENQPQHF. The CDR3 DNA sequence: TGCAGTGCCCCCCAAGAGAATCAGCCCCAGCATTTT.

The chain links TRBV20-1 to TRBJ2-3, with 7 positions matching TRBD2. Germline V gene sequence: CDR1 DFQATT, CDR2 SNEGSKA (reference sequence). J gave up 3 bases and V 3 bases, and 6 bases lay outside the gene matches. The CDR3 has 14 amino acids. For the CDR3, the DNA is TGCAGTGCTAGGATGGGGGGGTCAACAGATACGCAGTATTTT. This codes for CSARMGGSTDTQYF.

This clonotype came up a few times. This CDR3 reads CASSPRLAGGRETQYF. CDR3 nucleotide sequence: TGTGCCAGCAGTCCCCGACTAGCGGGGGGTAGGGAGACCCAGTACTTC. The V call is TRBV6-5, the J call TRBJ2-5, with 13 bases fitting TRBD2. Trimming removed 5 bases from V and 5 bases from J; junction bases left unmatched: 8. This CDR3 is 16 amino acids long. Germline V gives CDR1 MNHEY, CDR2 SVGAGI.

The V call is TRBV7-2, the J call TRBJ2-5; TRBD2 aligns across 11 bases. V trimming: 3 bases; J trimming: 2 bases; junction bases outside the gene matches: 5. This CDR3 comprises 16 residues. Germline CDR1 is SGHTA and CDR2 is FQGNSA. The CDR3 sequence: CASSFGTSGSQETQYF. In nucleotides, the CDR3 is TGTGCCAGCAGCTTTGGGACTAGCGGTTCTCAAGAGACCCAGTACTTC.

The chain carries TRBV12-3 or TRBV12-4 and TRBJ1-2, with 10 bases aligning to TRBD1. Trimming at V came to 6 bases and at J to 8 bases, leaving 9 bases not matched to a gene. This CDR3 has 14 amino acids. The CDR3 spells CASSKTGGEGGYTF. The CDR3 nucleotides read TGTGCCAGCAGCAAGACAGGGGGCGAAGGCGGCTACACCTTC.